This T cell receptor beta chain was found in a study of blood T cells in healthy people across ages (dated by TCRdb to the mid-2010s). About the full investigation: In model experiments, template switching captured about one uniquely barcoded TCR beta cDNA molecule for every two T cells. To track age-related changes in TCR beta repertoire diversity, the study relied on deep sequencing normalized with unique cDNA molecular identifiers. The donors were divided into four age groups: young (average about 16 years), middle-aged (under 40), aged (about 61) and long-lived (roughly 82). To avoid experimental bias, donors of different ages were spread randomly across the sequencing lanes. Two additional independent replicas of 1 million unique cDNA reads from the same blood draw were analyzed for two donors (one aged 18 to 29 and one aged 80 or older).

The donors were 40 or so Caucasian individuals from Russia, aged 6 to 90 years, who were systemically healthy. Roughly 10 milliliters of peripheral blood were drawn from each donor into EDTA-treated Vacutainer tubes. PBMCs were isolated by Ficoll-Paque density-gradient centrifugation, with at least 6 million obtained per sample. Total RNA, at least 6 micrograms per sample, was extracted from PBMCs with Trizol reagent. For every donor, flow cytometry on a PBMC aliquot measured the percentage of naive CD45RAhigh/CD27high T cells. What the research found in general, with its limitations: Observed TCR beta diversity per million T cells fell roughly linearly with age, and a significant reduction was already apparent by age approximately 40. The CMV infection status of donors was not known, potentially confounding age-related changes in expanded clonotypes. Estimates of total diversity from one million sequenced T cells were regarded as lower bounds and underestimates. Because profiling used bulk unsorted PBMCs, naive and antigen-experienced compartments could not be compared conclusively. Compared with the aged group, the long-lived group had more naive CD4+ T cells, fewer expanded clones and increased TCR diversity, suggesting age selection. Observed TCR beta diversity correlated strongly with the percentage of naive T cells measured by flow cytometry.

The library was produced with 5' RACE. Sequenced on an Illumina HiSeq 2500. A second PCR of roughly 6 to 11 cycles was run with a J-beta primer mix and a sample-barcoded 5' primer. A template-switch 5' adaptor carrying 12 random nucleotides introduced a unique molecular identifier onto each TCR beta cDNA molecule. Each sample yielded at least 2.5 million CDR3-containing paired-end reads. First-strand cDNA synthesis was performed from all RNA using the Mint cDNA synthesis kit, with priming by a TRBC-specific oligonucleotide. All cDNA was treated with uracil-DNA glycosylase and then went through a first 18-cycle PCR with the universal primers M1SS and BC2_uni_R. For the original study's pipeline: Normalization of each sample was performed by random selection of 1 million high-quality reads, each carrying a distinct molecular identifier. Instead of being binned into consensus sequences, reads that shared molecular identifiers were thrown out. MiTCR, run with a Q25 quality threshold and the strictest error-elimination algorithm, handled CDR3 identification, clonotype clustering and error correction. Lower-bound total TCR beta diversity was estimated with a nonparametric unseen species model using Euler transformation. Using fastp at Q25 and MiXCR, TCRdb reprocessed the public reads and kept productive beta chains. Each entry is one CDR3 protein sequence, shown with its most common DNA and genes. What appears here as the V and J calls and clone size reflects TCRdb's work, not the paper's. The sample records 1.5 million or so distinct CDR3 sequences, 40% to 50% of which are singletons. 7% to 9% of the sample rests with the top ten.

Concerning this clonotype: It has no known antigen specificity. No much larger clone exists at a distance of one base, and base qualities are not known.

CDR1 and CDR2 are drawn from the germline V gene: MNHEY, SVGAGI. V is shortened by 0 bases, J by 1 base, and the region joining them spans 17 bases. Measured from the cysteine to the phenylalanine, the CDR3 is 18 residues long. Only CDR3 DNA remains: 54 bases, in frame from the first base. The sample taken for sequencing was blood. The TCR originated in a young woman in good health. The chain employs TRBV6-5 and TRBJ2-3; the D call is possibly TRBD1 or TRBD2, each sharing 5 bases. CDR3 reads: CASSYSSISGRGTDTQYF. The bases are TGTGCCAGCAGTTACTCGAGTATTTCGGGGCGCGGCACAGATACGCAGTATTTT.